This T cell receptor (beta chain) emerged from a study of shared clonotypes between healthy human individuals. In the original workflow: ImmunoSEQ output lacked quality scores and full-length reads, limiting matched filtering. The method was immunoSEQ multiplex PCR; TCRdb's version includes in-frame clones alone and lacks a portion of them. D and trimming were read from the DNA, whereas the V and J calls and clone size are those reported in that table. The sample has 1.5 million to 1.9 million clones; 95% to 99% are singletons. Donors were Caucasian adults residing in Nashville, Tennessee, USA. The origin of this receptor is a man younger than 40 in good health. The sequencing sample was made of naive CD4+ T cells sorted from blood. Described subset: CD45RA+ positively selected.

Here the CDR3 reads CASSRAGTGGYEQYF. The DNA of the CDR3 is TGTGCCAGCAGCCGAGCGGGGACAGGGGGCTACGAGCAGTACTTC. The genes are TRBV11-1 and TRBJ2-7; 11 bases are shared with TRBD1. The V segment lost 5 bases and the J segment 3 bases; nucleotides outside the gene matches: 6. CDR1 SGHAT and CDR2 FQDESV come from the germline V gene (reference sequence). The CDR3 has 15 residues.